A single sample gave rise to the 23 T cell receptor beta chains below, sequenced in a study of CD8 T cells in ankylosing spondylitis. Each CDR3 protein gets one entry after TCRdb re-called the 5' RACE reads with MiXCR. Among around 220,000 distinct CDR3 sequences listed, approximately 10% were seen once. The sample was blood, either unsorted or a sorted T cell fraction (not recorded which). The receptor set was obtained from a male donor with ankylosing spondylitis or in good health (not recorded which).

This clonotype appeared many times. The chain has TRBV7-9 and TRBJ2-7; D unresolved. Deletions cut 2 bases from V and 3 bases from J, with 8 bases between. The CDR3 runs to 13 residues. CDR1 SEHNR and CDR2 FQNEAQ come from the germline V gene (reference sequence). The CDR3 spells CASSLMSDYEQYF. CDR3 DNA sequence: TGTGCCAGCAGCTTAATGTCAGACTACGAGCAGTACTTC.

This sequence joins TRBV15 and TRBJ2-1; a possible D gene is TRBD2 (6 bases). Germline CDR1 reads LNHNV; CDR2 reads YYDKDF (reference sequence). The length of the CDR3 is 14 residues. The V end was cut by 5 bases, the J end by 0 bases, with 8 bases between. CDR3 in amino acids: CATSGGSSYNEQFF. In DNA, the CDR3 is TGTGCCACCAGCGGGGGGAGCTCCTACAATGAGCAGTTCTTC.

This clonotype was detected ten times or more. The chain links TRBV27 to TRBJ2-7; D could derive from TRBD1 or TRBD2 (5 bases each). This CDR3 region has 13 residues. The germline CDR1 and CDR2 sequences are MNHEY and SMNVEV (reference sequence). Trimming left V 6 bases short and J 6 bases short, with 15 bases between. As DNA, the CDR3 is TGTGCCAGCAGCTTCCAGGGACGCGTCGAGCAGTACTTC. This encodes CASSFQGRVEQYF.

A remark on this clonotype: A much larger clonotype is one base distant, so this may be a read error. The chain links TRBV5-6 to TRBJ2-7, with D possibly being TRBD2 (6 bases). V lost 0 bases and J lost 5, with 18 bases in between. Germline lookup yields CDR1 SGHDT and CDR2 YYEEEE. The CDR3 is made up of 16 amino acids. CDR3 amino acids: CASSLAGDGGLNEQYF. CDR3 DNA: TGTGCCAGCAGCTTGGCGGGGGACGGGGGATTAAACGAGCAGTACTTC.

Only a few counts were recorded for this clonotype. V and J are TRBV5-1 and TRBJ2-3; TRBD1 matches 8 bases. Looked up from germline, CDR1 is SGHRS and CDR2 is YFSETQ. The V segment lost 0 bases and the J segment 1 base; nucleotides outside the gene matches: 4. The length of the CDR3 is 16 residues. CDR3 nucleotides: TGCGCCAGCAGCTTGGCCGGGACAGGAGGCACAGATACGCAGTATTTT. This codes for CASSLAGTGGTDTQYF.

The CDR3 DNA sequence: TGTGCCAGCAGCCAGGGGACCCTCGGTCCCAACTATGGCTACACCTTC. Amino acid sequence: CASSQGTLGPNYGYTF. V is TRBV4-2 and J is TRBJ1-2, with D possibly matching TRBD1 (5 bases). This CDR3 comprises 16 residues. Germline CDR1 and CDR2: LGHNA and YNFKEQ. V was trimmed by 3 bases and J by 2 bases, leaving 16 bases between them.

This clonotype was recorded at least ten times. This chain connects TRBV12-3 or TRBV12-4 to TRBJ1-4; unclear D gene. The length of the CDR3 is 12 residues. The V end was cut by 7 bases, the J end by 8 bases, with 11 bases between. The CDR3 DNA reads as TGTGCCAGCACCCTCGGCGGCGAAAAACTGTTTTTT. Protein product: CASTLGGEKLFF.

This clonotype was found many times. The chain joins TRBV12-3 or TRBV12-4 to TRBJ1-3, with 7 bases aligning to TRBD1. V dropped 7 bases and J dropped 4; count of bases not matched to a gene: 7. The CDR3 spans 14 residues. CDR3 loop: CASTQGGLGNTIYF. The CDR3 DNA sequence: TGTGCCAGCACCCAGGGGGGCCTAGGAAACACCATATATTTT.

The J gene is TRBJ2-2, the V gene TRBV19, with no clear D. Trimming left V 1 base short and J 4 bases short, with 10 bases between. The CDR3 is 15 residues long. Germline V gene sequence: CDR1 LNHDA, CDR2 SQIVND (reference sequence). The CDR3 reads CASSIAGVVTGELFF. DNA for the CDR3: TGTGCCAGTAGTATAGCCGGAGTAGTCACCGGGGAGCTGTTTTTT.

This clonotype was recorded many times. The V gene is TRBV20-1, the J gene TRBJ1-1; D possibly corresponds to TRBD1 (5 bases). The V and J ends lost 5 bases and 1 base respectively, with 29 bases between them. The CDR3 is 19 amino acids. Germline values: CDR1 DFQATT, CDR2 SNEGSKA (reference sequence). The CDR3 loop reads CSASKRPQGGAWSNTEAFF. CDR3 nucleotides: TGCAGTGCTTCCAAGCGACCTCAAGGCGGGGCTTGGTCGAACACTGAAGCTTTCTTT.

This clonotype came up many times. CDR3 DNA sequence: TGCGCCAGCAGCTTCGGGACAGGTAGTCTCTACGAGCAGTACTTC. Its translation is CASSFGTGSLYEQYF. The V call is TRBV5-1, the J call TRBJ2-7; 8 bases align to TRBD1. CDR3 length equals 15 residues. CDR1 is SGHRS, CDR2 YFSETQ, per germline. V was clipped by 2 bases and J by 3 bases; unmatched bases: 7.

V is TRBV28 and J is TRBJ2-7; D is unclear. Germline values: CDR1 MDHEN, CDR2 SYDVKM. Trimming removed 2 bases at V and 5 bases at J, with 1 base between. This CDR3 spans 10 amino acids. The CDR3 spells CASSLNEQYF. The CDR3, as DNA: TGTGCCAGCAGTTTAAACGAGCAGTACTTC.

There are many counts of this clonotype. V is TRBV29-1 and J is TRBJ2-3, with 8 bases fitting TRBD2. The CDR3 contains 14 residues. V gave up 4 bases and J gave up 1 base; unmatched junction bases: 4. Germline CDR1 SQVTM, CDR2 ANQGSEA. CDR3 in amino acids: CSVALLAGTDTQYF. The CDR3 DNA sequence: TGCAGCGTTGCTCTACTAGCGGGCACAGATACGCAGTATTTT.

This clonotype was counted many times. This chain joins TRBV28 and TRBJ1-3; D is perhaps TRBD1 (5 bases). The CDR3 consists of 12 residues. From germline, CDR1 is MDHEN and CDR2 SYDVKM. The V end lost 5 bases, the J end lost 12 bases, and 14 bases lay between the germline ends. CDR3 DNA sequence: TGTGCCAGCAGTGGACCGGGACTGATCATATATTTT. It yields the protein CASSGPGLIIYF.

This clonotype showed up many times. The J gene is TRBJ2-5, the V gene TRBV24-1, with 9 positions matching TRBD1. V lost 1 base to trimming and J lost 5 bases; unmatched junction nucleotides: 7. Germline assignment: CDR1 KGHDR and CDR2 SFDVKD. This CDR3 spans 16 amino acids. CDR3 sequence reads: CATSDLGTGGFETQYF. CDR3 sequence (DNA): TGTGCCACCAGTGATTTAGGAACAGGGGGCTTTGAGACCCAGTACTTC.

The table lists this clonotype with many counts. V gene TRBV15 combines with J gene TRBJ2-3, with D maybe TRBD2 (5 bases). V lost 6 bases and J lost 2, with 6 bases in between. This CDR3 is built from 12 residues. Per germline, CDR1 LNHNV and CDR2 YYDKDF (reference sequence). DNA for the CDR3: TGTGCCACCAGACGGGACACAGATACGCAGTATTTT. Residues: CATRRDTDTQYF.

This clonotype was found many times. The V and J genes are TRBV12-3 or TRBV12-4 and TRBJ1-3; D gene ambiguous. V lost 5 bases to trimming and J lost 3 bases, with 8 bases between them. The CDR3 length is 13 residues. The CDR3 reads CASSPRGGNTIYF. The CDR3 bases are TGTGCCAGCAGTCCCCGCGGTGGAAACACCATATATTTT.

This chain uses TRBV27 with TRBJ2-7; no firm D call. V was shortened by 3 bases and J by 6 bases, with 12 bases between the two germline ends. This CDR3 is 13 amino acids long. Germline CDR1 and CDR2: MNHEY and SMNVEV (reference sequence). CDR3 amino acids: CASSLKGRGEQYF. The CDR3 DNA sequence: TGTGCCAGCAGTTTGAAGGGCAGAGGCGAGCAGTACTTC.

CDR3 loop: CASSSGQIDSGNTIYF. The CDR3 coding sequence is TGCGCCAGCAGCTCCGGACAGATCGACTCTGGAAACACCATATATTTT. The chain is built from TRBV5-1 and TRBJ1-3, with D tentatively TRBD1 (6 bases). Trimming removed 3 bases from V and 0 bases from J, with 13 bases in between. CDR1 is SGHRS and CDR2 is YFSETQ in the germline V gene. This CDR3 is 16 amino acids long. Complete variable domain (other parts from reference TRBV5-1 and TRBJ1-3): KAGVTQTPRYLIKTRGQQVTLSCSPISGHRSVSWYQQTPGQGLQFLFEYFSETQRNKGNFPGRFSGRQFSNSRSEMNVSTLELGDSALYLCASSSGQIDSGNTIYFGEGSWLTVV.

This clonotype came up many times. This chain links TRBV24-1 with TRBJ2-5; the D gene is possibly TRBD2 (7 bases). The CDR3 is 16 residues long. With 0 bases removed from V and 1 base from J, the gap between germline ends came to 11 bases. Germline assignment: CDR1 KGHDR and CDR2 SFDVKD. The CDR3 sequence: CATSDLGGASQETQYF. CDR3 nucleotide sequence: TGTGCCACCAGTGATTTGGGGGGGGCAAGCCAAGAGACCCAGTACTTC.

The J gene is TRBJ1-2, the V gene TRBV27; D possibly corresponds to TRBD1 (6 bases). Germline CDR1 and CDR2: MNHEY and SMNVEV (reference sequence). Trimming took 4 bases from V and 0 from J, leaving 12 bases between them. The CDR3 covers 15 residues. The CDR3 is CASSYSDSTNYGYTF. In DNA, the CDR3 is TGTGCCAGCAGTTACTCGGACAGTACTAACTATGGCTACACCTTC.

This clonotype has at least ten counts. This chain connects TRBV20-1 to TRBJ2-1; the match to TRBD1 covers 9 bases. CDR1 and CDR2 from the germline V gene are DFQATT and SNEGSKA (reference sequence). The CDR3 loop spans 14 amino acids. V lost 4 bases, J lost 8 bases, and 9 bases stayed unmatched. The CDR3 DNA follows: TGCAGTGCTAACCGGGGACAGGGAGGGGATGAGCAGTTCTTC. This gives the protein CSANRGQGGDEQFF.

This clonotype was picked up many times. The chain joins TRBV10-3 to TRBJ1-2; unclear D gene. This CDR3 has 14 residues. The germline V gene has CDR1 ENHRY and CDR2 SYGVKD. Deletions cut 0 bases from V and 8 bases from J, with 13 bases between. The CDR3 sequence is CAISESNRERGYTF. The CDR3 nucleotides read TGTGCCATCAGTGAGTCGAACCGGGAGAGGGGCTACACCTTC.